The clone carrying this TCR beta chain was seen repeatedly, ten times or more. This sample is drawn from a study of T cells in Graves' hyperthyroidism and ophthalmopathy. The CDR3 runs to 15 residues. With V trimmed by 4 bases and J by 0 bases, 5 bases remained unmatched. It was roughly 10 ml of fresh peripheral blood that supplied the PBMCs. Amplification of TCR beta CDR3 regions was performed using RNA transcripts as template. When the TCR CDR3 underwent first-round RT-PCR, the HTBI primer set was used. Each CDR3 protein gets one entry after TCRdb re-called the multiplex PCR reads with MiXCR. Counted here are hundreds of thousands of distinct CDR3 sequences, about 15% occurring once; the ten biggest clones make up 13%.

This TCR was recovered from a young man with Graves' ophthalmopathy. This chain uses TRBV12-3 or TRBV12-4 with TRBJ1-1; 7 bases align to TRBD1. Sequenced: blood. Written as DNA, the CDR3 is TGTGCCAGCAGTTACCTGACAGGGATGAACACTGAAGCTTTCTTT. Residues: CASSYLTGMNTEAFF.